The 18 T cell receptor beta chains below all came from one sample that was sequenced in a study of blood T cell repertoires in COVID-19. Libraries were prepared by immunoSEQ multiplex PCR; TCRdb keeps only in-frame clonotypes and omits some of them. There are 230,000 or so clones in the sample; approximately 80% occur only once, and 7.5% to 8% lies in the top ten. The sample taken for sequencing was peripheral blood. These receptors were taken from an elderly woman with COVID-19, enrolled during active disease.

Here the CDR3 reads CATSRDYQASGNTIYF. The DNA of the CDR3 is TGTGCCACCAGCAGAGATTACCAGGCTTCGGGAAACACCATATATTTT. The V and J genes are TRBV15 and TRBJ1-3, with D hard to call. Germline CDR1 reads LNHNV; CDR2 reads YYDKDF (reference sequence). The CDR3 extends over 16 amino acids. Trimming removed 0 bases from V and 4 bases from J, with 13 bases in between.

V is TRBV7-3 and J is TRBJ2-5, with TRBD1 as a possible D gene (5 bases). V was trimmed by 2 bases and J by 5 bases, leaving 12 bases between them. Germline values: CDR1 SGHTA, CDR2 FQGTGA. This CDR3 region has 14 residues. The CDR3 DNA follows: TGTGCCAGCAGCTTATTTGGCAGGGTGGAGACCCAGTACTTC. This codes for CASSLFGRVETQYF.

In this sample, this clone turned up once. This chain joins TRBV28 and TRBJ2-1; possible D gene TRBD2, 5 bases. Germline assignment: CDR1 MDHEN and CDR2 SYDVKM. V shed 8 bases and J shed 4 bases, with 9 bases lying between them. The CDR3 spans 12 residues. Here the CDR3 reads CASGSRYNEQFF. The CDR3 DNA is TGTGCCAGCGGGAGCAGGTACAATGAGCAGTTCTTC.

About this clone itself: Since a far larger clone is one base different, this is likely a read error. This chain's CDR3 is CASSLTSGQETQYF. In nucleotides, the CDR3 is TGTGCCAGCAGCTTAACTAGCGGCCAAGAGACCCAGTACTTC. The chain recombines TRBV11-2 with TRBJ2-5; 8 bases line up with TRBD2. Germline V CDR1 and CDR2: SGHAT, FQNNGV. The CDR3 loop spans 14 amino acids. Unmatched junction bases numbered 0, after V lost 2 bases and J lost 1 base.

This clone was recorded once. The chain is built from TRBV28 and TRBJ2-1; TRBD2 aligns across 10 bases. Germline V gene data show CDR1 as MDHEN and CDR2 as SYDVKM. Trimming cost V 3 bases and J 0 bases; bases outside gene matches: 14. The CDR3 is made up of 20 amino acids. CDR3 loop: CASSLPPIAGGLSSYNEQFF. In nucleotides, the CDR3 is TGTGCCAGCAGTTTGCCCCCGATAGCGGGAGGCCTCAGCTCCTACAATGAGCAGTTCTTC.

The DNA for the CDR3 is TGTGCCAGCAGCCCCGACGGGGGGCTCAACAATGAGCAGTTCTTC. Translation gives CASSPDGGLNNEQFF. The chain recombines TRBV11-3 with TRBJ2-1, with D possibly matching TRBD2 (7 bases). Germline lookup yields CDR1 SGHNT and CDR2 YENEEA. The CDR3 loop spans 15 amino acids. V lost 5 bases to trimming and J lost 5 bases, with 16 bases between them.

This chain uses TRBV4-1 with TRBJ2-3, with 12 nucleotides matching TRBD2. V was clipped by 2 bases and J by 11 bases; unmatched bases: 8. The CDR3 runs to 15 residues. CDR1 MGHRA and CDR2 YSYEKL come from the germline V gene. The CDR3 region has the DNA TGCGCCAGCAGCCAAAGTCCTAGCGGGGGGGGCAGGCAGTATTTT. Translating gives CASSQSPSGGGRQYF.

This clone has just one count. The chain uses TRBV3-1 (or the pseudogene TRBV3-2) and TRBJ1-1, with 7 bases fitting TRBD1. The CDR3 has 12 amino acids. Germline CDR1 reads LGHDT; CDR2 reads YNNKEL (reference sequence). V was pared by 3 bases and J by 11 bases, with 6 bases of the junction left unmatched. In nucleotides, the CDR3 is TGTGCCAGCAGCCACCGCGACAGGGTGGCTTTCTTT. Its protein is CASSHRDRVAFF.

The V call is TRBV7-2, the J call TRBJ1-1; a possible D gene is TRBD1 (5 bases). Trimming left V 4 bases short and J 0 bases short, with 12 bases between. Germline V lookup: CDR1 SGHTA, CDR2 FQGNSA. The CDR3 totals 15 residues. CDR3 bases: TGTGCCAGCAGCTCGCTACAGGCCTTGAACACTGAAGCTTTCTTT. This translates into CASSSLQALNTEAFF.

The CDR3 region is CASSSTGLRGYEQYF. In nucleotides, the CDR3 is TGTGCCAGCAGTTCTACGGGGCTGCGGGGTTACGAGCAGTACTTC. This chain links TRBV6-5 with TRBJ2-7; perhaps TRBD2 as D (6 bases). Trimming left V 4 bases short and J 4 bases short, with 17 bases between. Germline V gives CDR1 MNHEY, CDR2 SVGAGI. The CDR3 has 15 amino acids.

The V gene is TRBV2, the J gene TRBJ2-4; 10 bases are shared with TRBD1. The germline CDR1 and CDR2 sequences are SNHLY and FYNNEI. The V gene end was trimmed by 5 bases and the J gene end by 7 bases; junction bases not matched to a gene: 11. This CDR3 has 16 amino acids. DNA of the CDR3: TGTGCCAGCAGTCAAATAACCGGGACAGGGGTGAACATTCAGTACTTC. This sequence encodes CASSQITGTGVNIQYF. The whole variable domain, remainder taken from reference TRBV2 and TRBJ2-4, is EPEVTQTPSHQVTQMGQEVILRCVPISNHLYFYWYRQILGQKVEFLVSFYNNEISEKSEIFDDQFSVERPDGSNFTLKIRSTKLEDSAMYFCASSQITGTGVNIQYFGAGTRLSVL.

The rearrangement uses TRBV15 and TRBJ2-7, with a possible D match to TRBD2 (5 bases). The germline gives CDR1 LNHNV, CDR2 YYDKDF (reference sequence). Trimming stripped 0 bases from V and 2 bases from J, with 11 bases between. This CDR3 has 15 residues. For the CDR3, the DNA is TGTGCCACCAGCAGAGAGGCCGGGAATACCTACGAGCAGTACTTC. This gives the protein CATSREAGNTYEQYF.

This chain uses TRBV6-1 with TRBJ1-5; D gene unclear. The V end lost 1 base, the J end lost 9 bases, and 13 bases lay between the germline ends. Per the germline V gene, CDR1 is MNHNS and CDR2 is SASEGT. The CDR3 consists of 14 residues. CDR3 protein: CASSEDPASGPQHF. The CDR3 DNA reads TGTGCCAGCAGTGAAGATCCGGCCTCGGGGCCCCAGCATTTT.

The table lists this clone with a few counts. The chain uses TRBV19 and TRBJ2-1; the match to TRBD2 covers 9 bases. CDR3 size: 16 residues. Germline CDR1 is LNHDA and CDR2 is SQIVND (reference sequence). After removal of 0 bases from V and 2 bases from J, the junction contained 2 bases not matched to a gene. CDR3 sequence reads: CASSIEASGTYNEQFF. CDR3 coding DNA: TGTGCCAGTAGTATAGAGGCTAGCGGGACCTACAATGAGCAGTTCTTC.

The chain recombines TRBV7-3 with TRBJ1-1; possible D gene TRBD1, 6 bases. V gave up 5 bases and J gave up 1 base, with 8 bases separating them. The CDR3 has 13 amino acids. Germline V gene sequence: CDR1 SGHTA, CDR2 FQGTGA. CDR3 DNA sequence: TGTGCCAGCAGCCGGGGACAGAACACTGAAGCTTTCTTT. This encodes CASSRGQNTEAFF. Full variable domain (remainder filled in from reference TRBV7-3 and TRBJ1-1): GAGVSQTPSNKVTEKGKYVELRCDPISGHTALYWYRQSLGQGPEFLIYFQGTGAADDSGLPNDRFFAVRPEGSVSTLKIQRTERGDSAVYLCASSRGQNTEAFFGQGTRLTVV.

V and J are TRBV5-5 and TRBJ1-2, with TRBD1 as a possible D gene (5 bases). The CDR3 totals 14 residues. The germline gives CDR1 SGHKS, CDR2 YYEKEE (reference sequence). V dropped 0 bases and J dropped 4 bases, with 10 bases sitting between them. The CDR3 spells CASSLGARAYGYTF. The CDR3, as DNA: TGTGCCAGCAGCTTGGGGGCCAGGGCCTATGGCTACACCTTC.

The genes are TRBV29-1 and TRBJ1-4; possibly TRBD1 for D (5 bases). V gave up 2 bases and J gave up 4 bases, with 8 bases separating them. Germline V CDR1 and CDR2: SQVTM, ANQGSEA. CDR3 length equals 13 residues. The CDR3 is CSVERTNNEKLFF. Written as DNA, the CDR3 is TGCAGCGTTGAAAGGACAAATAATGAAAAACTGTTTTTT.

V is TRBV6-5 and J is TRBJ1-1, with D hard to call. The CDR3 has 13 residues. Deletions cut 7 bases from V and 5 bases from J, with 14 bases between. Germline V gene lookup returns CDR1 MNHEY and CDR2 SVGAGI. CDR3 in DNA: TGTGCCAGCACCCCATTTCGGGGAACTGAAGCTTTCTTT. This gives the protein CASTPFRGTEAFF.